This is a list of T cell receptor beta chains from one sample in a study of OX40 agonist ivuxolimab in advanced cancers. Assay: immunoSEQ multiplex PCR; the TCRdb copy retains only in-frame clones and omits some. Seen here are over 70,000 clones, roughly 78% observed once, and the top ten hold about 5.4%. The material was CD4+ or CD8+ T cells sorted from blood, obtained in a trial of the OX40 agonist ivuxolimab. All receptors come from an adult with an advanced solid tumor such as melanoma, head and neck, liver or kidney cancer. Each CDR3 is given without its conserved first and last residue.

length,J,V,CDR3
11,TRBJ1-4,TRBV2,AIPGAGNEKLF
12,TRBJ1-2,TRBV7-9,ASSLSAGAGGYT
12,TRBJ2-7,TRBV5-1,ASSLGDVYYEQY
14,TRBJ2-2,TRBV14,ASSQGGYSFTGELF
11,TRBJ1-2,TRBV18,ASSPRTATGYT
10,TRBJ2-5,TRBV10-1,ASSESGETQY
11,TRBJ2-5,TRBV7-3,ASSLEEGSTQY
13,TRBJ2-1,TRBV5-1,ASSLGDFSYNEQF
13,TRBJ2-2,TRBV5-1,ASSLGQGGSGELF
14,TRBJ1-1,TRBV19,ASSTHRGRGRTEAF
12,TRBJ1-4,TRBV5-4,ASSRATTEEKLF
9,TRBJ2-7,TRBV30,AWSPAYEQY
14,TRBJ2-2,TRBV9,ASSVGAGASTGELF
11,TRBJ1-1,TRBV2,ASSVSGNTEAF
15,TRBJ2-4,TRBV5-1,ASSLGHNNVAKNIQY
12,TRBJ2-3,TRBV7-3,ASSPGLAADTQY
13,TRBJ1-6,TRBV14,ASSVQLGDGSPLH
13,TRBJ2-6,TRBV5-1,ASSPQGSGANVLT
13,TRBJ2-7,TRBV6-6,ASSSQSGSNYEQY
13,TRBJ2-2,TRBV5-1,ASSLGQQFGGELF
12,TRBJ1-4,TRBV7-9,ASSLAGDNEKLF
14,TRBJ2-1,TRBV5-1,ASSRVRGARINEQF
11,TRBJ1-4,TRBV9,ASSPAGTEKLF
13,TRBJ1-5,TRBV2,ASSARTGKNQPQH
13,TRBJ1-1,TRBV29-1,SVFRTGVLNGEAF
12,TRBJ2-6,TRBV6-1,ASKRHTGANVLT
12,TRBJ2-7,TRBV5-6,ASSLQGNSYEQY
12,TRBJ2-7,TRBV30,AWAPGLATYEQY
13,TRBJ2-7,TRBV7-2,ASSLDSAETYEQY
12,TRBJ2-7,TRBV11-2,ASSLVQRDYEQY
13,TRBJ2-2,TRBV10-1,ASSESNSDGGELF
10,TRBJ2-7,TRBV14,ASSRDNYEQY
13,TRBJ2-1,TRBV15,ATSRGASGSNEQF
13,TRBJ2-4,TRBV25-1,ASSPTGTSSNIQY
11,TRBJ1-2,TRBV7-6,ASSSGDAYGYT
13,TRBJ2-4,TRBV9,ASSVAPDAKNIQY
12,TRBJ2-3,TRBV13,ASSTGLPTDTQY
12,TRBJ2-7,TRBV7-9,ASSLGTGRDEQY